Shown below are 20 T cell receptor beta chains from a single sample sequenced in a study of blood T cell repertoires in COVID-19. Here immunoSEQ multiplex PCR was the method, and the copy in TCRdb shows in-frame clones only, minus some. The table shows about 140,000 clones, with roughly 79% occurring only once. The sequencing input was PBMCs or T cells enriched from blood (not recorded which). The source of these receptors is a woman in her 50s who had recovered from COVID-19.

This chain joins TRBV6-5 and TRBJ1-2, with D perhaps TRBD1 (6 bases). Trimming left V 10 bases short and J 0 bases short, with 15 bases between. The germline V gene encodes CDR1 MNHEY and CDR2 SVGAGI. The CDR3 covers 14 residues. This CDR3 is CAIFLGHSNYGYTF. The CDR3 nucleotides are TGTGCCATCTTCCTGGGACACTCTAACTATGGCTACACCTTC.

This clone has just a few counts. The chain joins TRBV6-1 to TRBJ1-1, with D perhaps matching TRBD1 (5 bases). Looked up from germline, CDR1 is MNHNS and CDR2 is SASEGT. CDR3 length equals 14 residues. The V gene lost 6 bases and the J gene lost 0 bases, with 11 bases spanning the gap. Here the CDR3 DNA reads TGTGCCAGCAGGCGGGACGGATTGAACACTGAAGCTTTCTTT. Amino acid sequence: CASRRDGLNTEAFF.

The J gene is TRBJ1-2, the V gene TRBV3-1 (or the pseudogene TRBV3-2); 8 nucleotides line up with TRBD1. From germline, CDR1 is LGHDT and CDR2 YNNKEL (reference sequence). The CDR3 contains 16 residues. J lost 6 bases, V lost 0 bases, and 9 bases had no gene match. As DNA, the CDR3 is TGTGCCAGCAGCCAAGAGCAGGGGGCACGCGCCGATGGCTACACCTTC. It specifies CASSQEQGARADGYTF.

The chain uses TRBV6-1 and TRBJ1-3, with a tentative D call TRBD1 (5 bases). Per the germline V gene, CDR1 is MNHNS and CDR2 is SASEGT. V was pared by 1 base and J by 2 bases, with 9 bases between. This CDR3 spans 15 amino acids. The DNA of the CDR3 is TGTGCCAGCAGTGAAGACAGGTGGCCTGGAAACACCATATATTTT. Its translation is CASSEDRWPGNTIYF.

This chain links TRBV7-3 with TRBJ2-5; 8 bases are a match to TRBD2. CDR1 and CDR2 (germline): SGHTA, FQGTGA. The V segment lost 5 bases and the J segment 3 bases; nucleotides outside the gene matches: 2. The CDR3 has 13 residues. For the CDR3, the DNA is TGTGCCAGCAGCGGGACTAGGGAAGAGACCCAGTACTTC. Translated: CASSGTREETQYF.

The rearrangement joins TRBV6-6 to TRBJ2-6; 7 nucleotides agree with TRBD1. J lost 3 bases, V lost 5 bases, and 16 bases had no gene match. CDR1 and CDR2 from the germline V gene are MNHNY and SVGAGI (reference sequence). This CDR3 region has 19 residues. CDR3 loop: CASSQPDRVEEYGANVLTF. The CDR3 bases are TGTGCCAGCAGTCAACCCGACAGGGTGGAGGAATATGGGGCCAACGTCCTGACTTTC.

The rearrangement uses TRBV29-1 and TRBJ2-4, with a weak D call TRBD2 (5 bases). Germline values: CDR1 SQVTM, CDR2 ANQGSEA. V lost 4 bases, J lost 1 base, and 8 bases lay in between. This CDR3 has 13 amino acids. CDR3 nucleotide sequence: TGCAGCGTTGGAGGGCCCGCCAAAAACATTCAGTACTTC. It encodes CSVGGPAKNIQYF.

This clone was detected ten times or more. V usage is TRBV11-3 and J usage is TRBJ2-1; possible D gene TRBD2, 7 bases. Trimming shortened V by 6 bases and J by 5 bases, and 17 bases separated the two germline ends. The germline CDR1 and CDR2 sequences are SGHNT and YENEEA. This CDR3 region has 15 residues. For the CDR3, the DNA is TGTGCCAGCAGTGACCTGGGGGGGCCAAACAATGAGCAGTTCTTC. It translates to CASSDLGGPNNEQFF.

The chain uses TRBV20-1 and TRBJ2-7; no definite D call. Trimming pared 3 bases from V and 2 bases from J, leaving 8 bases between. Germline V gene sequence: CDR1 DFQATT, CDR2 SNEGSKA (reference sequence). The CDR3 sequence is 12 residues long. CDR3 sequence (DNA): TGCAGTGCTAGTCAGGCTACCTACGAGCAGTACTTC. Protein product: CSASQATYEQYF.

This clone was seen a single time. The chain uses TRBV18 and TRBJ1-1, with TRBD1 matching 7 bases. The V segment lost 4 bases and the J segment 4 bases; nucleotides outside the gene matches: 9. The germline V gene encodes CDR1 KGHSH and CDR2 LQKENI. The CDR3 is 15 residues long. This CDR3 is CASSRDRASGTEAFF. CDR3 nucleotide sequence: TGTGCCAGCTCACGAGACAGGGCCAGTGGCACTGAAGCTTTCTTT.

The V and J genes are TRBV28 and TRBJ1-5; TRBD1 aligns across 9 bases. V was clipped by 5 bases and J by 2 bases; unmatched bases: 7. The CDR3 extends over 16 amino acids. CDR1 and CDR2 (germline): MDHEN, SYDVKM. The CDR3 coding sequence is TGTGCCAGCAGTGTCACAGGGGGCTCGGGCAATCAGCCCCAGCATTTT. It codes for CASSVTGGSGNQPQHF.

For this clone: At one end the junction does not follow the germline gene, possibly because of a read error. The chain carries TRBV7-7 and TRBJ2-2; 8 nucleotides match TRBD1. Germline V gene data show CDR1 as SSHAT and CDR2 as FNYEAQ (reference sequence). The CDR3 is made up of 14 amino acids. CDR3 DNA: TGTGCTAGCAGCCTCGGACAGGGCACCGGGGAGCTGTTTTTT. It codes for CASSLGQGTGELFF.

The V call is TRBV20-1, the J call TRBJ1-2, with no clear D. V gave up 6 bases and J gave up 1 base, with 6 bases separating them. CDR3 size: 11 residues. CDR1 and CDR2 (germline): DFQATT, SNEGSKA (reference sequence). The CDR3 bases are TGCAGTGCCTATAATAACTATGGCTACACCTTC. It translates to CSAYNNYGYTF.

This chain joins TRBV12-5 and TRBJ1-6, with D perhaps TRBD1 (5 bases). This CDR3 is 16 amino acids long. Germline V gene sequence: CDR1 LGHNT, CDR2 FRNRAP. With 2 bases removed from V and 8 bases from J, the gap between germline ends came to 16 bases. In DNA, the CDR3 is TGTGCTAGTGGTTTGTTTGGTCGGGGGGTGGATTCACCCCTCCACTTT. As protein: CASGLFGRGVDSPLHF. Using reference TRBV12-5 and TRBJ1-6 for the parts outside the CDR3, the full variable domain is DARVTQTPRHKVTEMGQEVTMRCQPILGHNTVFWYRQTMMQGLELLAYFRNRAPLDDSGMPKDRFSAEMPDATLATLKIQPSEPRDSAVYFCASGLFGRGVDSPLHFGNGTRLTVT.

This clone appeared once. The J gene is TRBJ1-2, the V gene TRBV4-1; the match to TRBD1 covers 9 bases. The germline V gene encodes CDR1 MGHRA and CDR2 YSYEKL. With V trimmed by 5 bases and J by 5 bases, 9 bases remained unmatched. This CDR3 spans 15 amino acids. The chain's CDR3 is CASSVQGAVLYGYTF. The CDR3 bases are TGCGCCAGCAGCGTACAGGGGGCCGTTCTTTATGGCTACACCTTC.

This chain connects TRBV6-1 to TRBJ2-1; TRBD2 matches at 12 bases. From germline, CDR1 is MNHNS and CDR2 SASEGT. The CDR3 length is 15 residues. J gave up 8 bases and V 2 bases, and 4 bases lay outside the gene matches. The CDR3 sequence is CASSELAGGFDEQFF. The CDR3 DNA sequence: TGTGCCAGCAGTGAACTAGCGGGGGGGTTCGATGAGCAGTTCTTC.

The chain recombines TRBV19 with TRBJ2-1, with 9 positions matching TRBD1. Germline V gene lookup returns CDR1 LNHDA and CDR2 SQIVND (reference sequence). The CDR3 is 14 amino acids. V shed 4 bases, J shed 8 bases, and the junction held 6 bases outside the gene matches. For the CDR3, the DNA is TGTGCCAGTAGTACCCAGACAGGGGGTTATGAGCAGTTCTTC. This sequence encodes CASSTQTGGYEQFF.

The chain links TRBV19 to TRBJ2-2; TRBD2 agrees at 8 bases. The ends lost 7 bases at V and 6 bases at J; junction bases unmatched: 7. CDR1 and CDR2 (germline): LNHDA, SQIVND (reference sequence). CDR3 length equals 14 residues. The CDR3 DNA follows: TGTGCCAGTATGATTAGCGGGATGGCCGGGGAGCTGTTTTTT. Protein: CASMISGMAGELFF.

V usage is TRBV11-2 and J usage is TRBJ1-1; 8 bases match TRBD1. The CDR3 has 16 residues. The germline CDR1 and CDR2 sequences are SGHAT and FQNNGV. The V gene end was trimmed by 2 bases and the J gene end by 4 bases; junction bases not matched to a gene: 9. CDR3 residues: CASSLPSGTGFTEAFF. CDR3 in DNA: TGTGCCAGCAGCTTACCGTCCGGGACAGGCTTCACTGAAGCTTTCTTT.

V and J are TRBV3-1 (or the pseudogene TRBV3-2) and TRBJ2-7; no definite D call. The CDR3 has 15 amino acids. V shed 1 base and J shed 0 bases, with 10 bases lying between them. The germline CDR1 and CDR2 sequences are LGHDT and YNNKEL (reference sequence). CDR3 sequence reads: CASSQGYSNSYEQYF. The CDR3, as DNA: TGTGCCAGCAGCCAAGGTTATAGTAACTCCTACGAGCAGTACTTC.